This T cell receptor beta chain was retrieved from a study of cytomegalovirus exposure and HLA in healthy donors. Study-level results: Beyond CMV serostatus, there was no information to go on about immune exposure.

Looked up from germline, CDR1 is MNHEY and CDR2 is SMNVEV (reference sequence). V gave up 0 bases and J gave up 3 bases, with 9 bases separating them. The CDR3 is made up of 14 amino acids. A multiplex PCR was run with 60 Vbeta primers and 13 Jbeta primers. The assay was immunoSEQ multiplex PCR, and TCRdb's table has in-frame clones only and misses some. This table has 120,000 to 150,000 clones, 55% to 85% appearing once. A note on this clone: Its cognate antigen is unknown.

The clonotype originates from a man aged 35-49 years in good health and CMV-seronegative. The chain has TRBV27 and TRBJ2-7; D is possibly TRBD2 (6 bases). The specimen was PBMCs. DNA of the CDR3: TGTGCCAGCAGTTTATCGGGACTCGACTACGAGCAGTACTTC. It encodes CASSLSGLDYEQYF.